Below are 27 T cell receptor beta chains sequenced from a single sample in a study of long-term antiretroviral therapy in people with HIV. Version v3.0 of the immunoSEQ assay ran at survey level. The data were produced by immunoSEQ multiplex PCR, yet TCRdb's version contains in-frame clones alone and is incomplete. The sample gives about 24,000 clones, 81% of which show up once; around 15% is in the top ten. The starting material was unsorted PBMCs, obtained at the start of antiretroviral therapy, before treatment. The receptors shown here come from a woman under 30 with HIV.

This clone was seen a handful of times. The chain combines TRBV18 with TRBJ2-1; D unresolved. Trimming cost V 3 bases and J 2 bases, with 11 bases left between them. The germline V gene encodes CDR1 KGHSH and CDR2 LQKENI. The CDR3 is 15 residues long. CDR3 coding DNA: TGTGCCAGCTCACCGGGCCCCGTCCCCTACAATGAGCAGTTCTTC. Amino acids: CASSPGPVPYNEQFF.

This clone was observed once. The chain is built from TRBV7-6 and TRBJ2-6; 8 nucleotides match TRBD1. The CDR3 runs to 18 residues. Germline V lookup: CDR1 SGHVS, CDR2 FNYEAQ. The J segment lost 0 bases and the V segment lost 5 bases, leaving 9 bases of the junction unmatched. The CDR3 bases are TGTGCCAGCAGCCATCCGGGACAGGACTTCTCTGGGGCCAACGTCCTGACTTTC. Translated, it gives CASSHPGQDFSGANVLTF.

The J gene is TRBJ2-7, the V gene TRBV11-2; D tentatively fits TRBD1 or TRBD2 (5 bases each). The CDR3 has 16 amino acids. Trimming removed 5 bases from V and 3 bases from J, with 20 bases in between. Per germline, CDR1 SGHAT and CDR2 FQNNGV. As DNA, the CDR3 is TGTGCCAGCAGCAAACCCCGGGGCCCTTACCTCTACGAGCAGTACTTC. Translated, it gives CASSKPRGPYLYEQYF. Looking up the rest from reference TRBV11-2 and TRBJ2-7 gives the full variable domain: EAGVAQSPRYKIIEKRQSVAFWCNPISGHATLYWYQQILGQGPKLLIQFQNNGVVDDSQLPKDRFSAERLKGVDSTLKIQPAKLEDSAVYLCASSKPRGPYLYEQYFGPGTRLTVT.

The chain carries TRBV5-1 and TRBJ1-2; D call uncertain. Germline CDR1 is SGHRS and CDR2 is YFSETQ. This CDR3 is 12 amino acids long. Trimming took 6 bases from V and 8 from J, leaving 14 bases between them. The chain's CDR3 is CASNGDPGGYTF. CDR3 in DNA: TGCGCCAGCAATGGGGATCCCGGAGGCTACACCTTC.

A single count supports this clone. This rearrangement joins TRBV19 to TRBJ2-7; the D gene is possibly TRBD1 (6 bases). The germline V gene has CDR1 LNHDA and CDR2 SQIVND (reference sequence). V was cut by 5 bases and J by 2 bases, with 13 bases left in between. This CDR3 spans 14 amino acids. The DNA of the CDR3 is TGTGCCAGTAGTGACTCCGGGACAACCTACGAGCAGTACTTC. This gives the protein CASSDSGTTYEQYF.

The V call is TRBV6-5, the J call TRBJ1-5; D not certain. V shed 6 bases and J shed 3 bases, with 12 bases lying between them. CDR3 length equals 14 residues. Germline V CDR1 and CDR2: MNHEY, SVGAGI. The CDR3 coding sequence is TGTGCCAGCAGCCTGGACCGCTTCAATCAGCCCCAGCATTTT. Its protein product is CASSLDRFNQPQHF.

The chain combines TRBV6-5 with TRBJ2-7, with TRBD1 matching 7 bases. CDR3 length: 15 amino acids. The J segment lost 4 bases and the V segment lost 6 bases, leaving 12 bases of the junction unmatched. The germline gives CDR1 MNHEY, CDR2 SVGAGI. Written as DNA, the CDR3 is TGTGCCAGCAGACCCCGGACAGGAAGCCAATACGAGCAGTACTTC. It specifies CASRPRTGSQYEQYF.

This clone was seen a few times. The J gene is TRBJ2-7, the V gene TRBV5-6; D unclear. CDR3 length: 13 residues. CDR1 SGHDT and CDR2 YYEEEE come from the germline V gene. V lost 0 bases to trimming and J lost 0 bases, with 4 bases between them. CDR3 sequence reads: CASSLGSSYEQYF. CDR3 DNA: TGTGCCAGCAGCTTGGGGAGCTCCTACGAGCAGTACTTC.

This clone was observed a handful of times. V and J are TRBV21-1 and TRBJ1-6. TRBV21-1 is flagged as a pseudogene. The CDR3 spans 10 residues. The CDR3: CASGFRPLHF. CDR3 DNA sequence: TGTGCCAGCGGTTTTAGGCCCCTCCACTTT.

The chain joins TRBV7-3 to TRBJ2-7; TRBD1 is a possible D gene (5 bases). Trimming shortened V by 2 bases and J by 2 bases, and 16 bases separated the two germline ends. The CDR3 contains 16 residues. Germline V CDR1 and CDR2: SGHTA, FQGTGA. The CDR3 here is CASSLENSPGPYEQYF. The CDR3 DNA reads as TGTGCCAGCAGCTTAGAAAATTCTCCAGGGCCCTACGAGCAGTACTTC. The full variable domain, its missing parts supplied by reference TRBV7-3 and TRBJ2-7, is GAGVSQTPSNKVTEKGKYVELRCDPISGHTALYWYRQSLGQGPEFLIYFQGTGAADDSGLPNDRFFAVRPEGSVSTLKIQRTERGDSAVYLCASSLENSPGPYEQYFGPGTRLTVT.

The chain joins TRBV19 to TRBJ2-7; 8 bases agree with TRBD1. Trimming cost V 5 bases and J 0 bases; bases outside gene matches: 3. The germline gives CDR1 LNHDA, CDR2 SQIVND (reference sequence). This CDR3 region has 14 residues. CDR3 residues: CASSVTGASYEQYF. The CDR3 nucleotides read TGTGCCAGTAGTGTGACAGGGGCCTCCTACGAGCAGTACTTC.

The chain is built from TRBV7-8 and TRBJ2-7, with D perhaps matching TRBD2 (5 bases). The V gene lost 1 base and the J gene lost 6 bases, with 16 bases spanning the gap. Germline V gives CDR1 SGHVS, CDR2 FQNEAQ. This CDR3 comprises 15 residues. The CDR3 DNA follows: TGTGCCAGCAGCTTAGGAGGAGGAGTGGTGAGCGAGCAGTACTTC. Translating gives CASSLGGGVVSEQYF.

Written as DNA, the CDR3 is TGTGCCAGCAGCTTGGTACGATCCCTTAGCACTGAAGCTTTCTTT. Amino acid sequence: CASSLVRSLSTEAFF. This chain joins TRBV5-5 and TRBJ1-1; D gene ambiguous. The CDR3 length is 15 residues. Deletions cut 0 bases from V and 4 bases from J, with 13 bases between. The V gene's germline CDR1 is SGHKS and CDR2 YYEKEE (reference sequence).

The table lists this clone with a few counts. The chain joins TRBV4-3 to TRBJ1-1, with TRBD1 as a possible D gene (6 bases). This CDR3 has 15 amino acids. Germline V gene data show CDR1 as LGHNA and CDR2 as YSLEER. V lost 3 bases and J lost 7, with 18 bases in between. The CDR3 protein is CASSQGLNRGDEAFF. The DNA for the CDR3 is TGCGCCAGCAGCCAGGGATTAAATAGGGGGGATGAAGCTTTCTTT.

CDR3 loop: CASSPIAGVFSGANVLTF. The DNA of the CDR3 is TGCGCCAGCAGCCCGATAGCGGGGGTGTTCTCTGGGGCCAACGTCCTGACTTTC. The chain joins TRBV4-3 to TRBJ2-6; TRBD2 agrees at 9 bases. The germline gives CDR1 LGHNA, CDR2 YSLEER. The CDR3 extends over 18 amino acids. V trimming: 4 bases; J trimming: 0 bases; junction bases outside the gene matches: 7.

The chain combines TRBV30 with TRBJ2-3, with 11 bases identical to TRBD2. The ends lost 2 bases at V and 3 bases at J; junction bases unmatched: 4. The germline V gene has CDR1 GTSNPN and CDR2 SVGIG (reference sequence). The length of the CDR3 is 15 residues. CDR3: CAWSKGLAVTDTQYF. The CDR3 nucleotides read TGTGCCTGGAGTAAGGGACTAGCGGTAACAGATACGCAGTATTTT.

The rearrangement links TRBV5-8 to TRBJ2-7, with TRBD2 matching 10 bases. Germline CDR1 and CDR2: SGHTS and YDEGEE. The CDR3 contains 15 residues. Germline trimming cut 4 bases from V and 4 bases from J; bases unmatched to any gene: 8. Here the CDR3 reads CASSLTSGETYEQYF. CDR3 sequence (DNA): TGTGCCAGCAGCCTCACTAGCGGGGAGACTTACGAGCAGTACTTC.

V and J are TRBV7-8 and TRBJ2-7; 10 bases agree with TRBD1. Germline CDR1 reads SGHVS; CDR2 reads FQNEAQ. V shed 3 bases, J shed 3 bases, and the junction held 11 bases outside the gene matches. This CDR3 has 17 residues. The CDR3 bases are TGTGCCAGCAGCTTCCCAACCGGGACAGGGGTGATCTACGAGCAGTACTTC. Translating it yields CASSFPTGTGVIYEQYF.

V is TRBV6-5 and J is TRBJ1-5; D not certain. Per germline, CDR1 MNHEY and CDR2 SVGAGI. The CDR3 consists of 15 residues. Trimming cost V 0 bases and J 0 bases, with 6 bases left between them. The chain's CDR3 is CASSYSHDSNQPQHF. In nucleotides, the CDR3 is TGTGCCAGCAGTTACTCCCATGATAGCAATCAGCCCCAGCATTTT.

This chain links TRBV5-1 with TRBJ2-1, with unresolved D. Trimming stripped 1 base from V and 0 bases from J, with 8 bases between. This CDR3 has 15 amino acids. Germline lookup yields CDR1 SGHRS and CDR2 YFSETQ. The CDR3 is CASSLLGISYNEQFF. Here the CDR3 DNA reads TGCGCCAGCAGCTTGTTAGGGATCTCCTACAATGAGCAGTTCTTC.

The chain combines TRBV10-3 with TRBJ1-1; D possibly corresponds to TRBD1 (6 bases). V was pared by 10 bases and J by 5 bases, with 14 bases between. In germline, CDR1 is ENHRY, CDR2 SYGVKD. This CDR3 is 12 amino acids long. CDR3 in DNA: TGTGCCACCCAGTGGGGGGCGACTGAAGCTTTCTTT. Protein sequence: CATQWGATEAFF.

The rearrangement uses TRBV19 and TRBJ2-3; D remains ambiguous. Trimming removed 5 bases from V and 0 bases from J, with 12 bases in between. CDR1 is LNHDA and CDR2 is SQIVND in the germline V gene (reference sequence). The CDR3 consists of 15 residues. Written as DNA, the CDR3 is TGTGCCAGTAGTCACAAGTTTTCTAGCACAGATACGCAGTATTTT. Amino acid sequence: CASSHKFSSTDTQYF.

This chain links TRBV4-3 with TRBJ1-2, with D unresolved. Germline CDR1 and CDR2: LGHNA and YSLEER. The CDR3 runs to 15 residues. Trimming took 0 bases from V and 3 from J, leaving 11 bases between them. Here the CDR3 DNA reads TGCGCCAGCAGCCAAGATCACGGGTTATACTATGGCTACACCTTC. Protein product: CASSQDHGLYYGYTF.

The CDR3 here is CSVEAYGDEQYF. The CDR3 region has the DNA TGCAGCGTTGAAGCCTACGGAGACGAGCAGTACTTC. The chain couples TRBV29-1 to TRBJ2-5; D not certain. The better agreement between TRBJ2-7 and the DNA end casts doubt on the J call. Germline V gene sequence: CDR1 SQVTM, CDR2 ANQGSEA. The CDR3 totals 12 residues.

This clone was counted between two and nine times. V and J are TRBV7-2 and TRBJ1-1, with a tentative D call TRBD1 (5 bases). This CDR3 is built from 18 residues. Looked up from germline, CDR1 is SGHTA and CDR2 is FQGNSA. Trimming cost V 0 bases and J 5 bases, with 22 bases left between them. This CDR3 reads CASSLAPLGGDGRTEAFF. The CDR3 nucleotides read TGTGCCAGCAGCTTAGCGCCACTTGGGGGGGATGGGAGGACTGAAGCTTTCTTT.

This chain connects TRBV6-1 to TRBJ1-1; no firm D call. Per the germline V gene, CDR1 is MNHNS and CDR2 is SASEGT. The CDR3 sequence is 14 residues long. V was pared by 2 bases and J by 4 bases, with 11 bases between. The CDR3 sequence is CASSELQVSTEAFF. Written as DNA, the CDR3 is TGTGCCAGCAGTGAACTCCAGGTTTCCACTGAAGCTTTCTTT.

The CDR3: CASSFLAGANEQYF. CDR3 nucleotide sequence: TGTGCCAGCAGTTTCCTAGCGGGAGCTAACGAGCAGTACTTC. The J gene is TRBJ2-7, the V gene TRBV27; 10 positions agree with TRBD2. This CDR3 contains 14 residues. Germline V gene lookup returns CDR1 MNHEY and CDR2 SMNVEV (reference sequence). Trimming at V came to 3 bases and at J to 5 bases, leaving 4 bases not matched to a gene.